The sequence of this TCR beta chain was determined in a study of T-cell reconstitution after alpha-beta-depleted transplantation in children. This CDR3 contains 15 residues. V was shortened by 2 bases and J by 4 bases, with 14 bases between the two germline ends. Looked up from germline, CDR1 is MNHEY and CDR2 is SVGEGT. Preparation of the TCRbeta library was carried out with unique molecular identifiers. A single record per CDR3 protein comes from TCRdb applying MiXCR to the PCR reads. Of hundreds of thousands of distinct CDR3 sequences in the sample, over 15% were seen once. J is TRBJ2-5 and V is TRBV6-2 or TRBV6-3; tentative D call: TRBD2 (6 bases). This sequence originates from a human donor who donated a stem cell graft to a child with acute myeloid leukemia. The starting material was PBMCs from the stem cell graft donor, obtained from the stem cell graft. The CDR3 spells CASSYRQGGGETQYF. The CDR3 coding sequence is TGTGCCAGCAGTTACCGGCAGGGAGGAGGAGAGACCCAGTACTTC.